These 10 T cell receptor beta chains were all obtained from the same sample, sequenced in a study of shared clonotypes between healthy human individuals. The assay was immunoSEQ multiplex PCR, and TCRdb's table has in-frame clones only and misses some. The top ten hold almost 0.9% of the sample, which has about a million clones, 70% to 85% seen once. The specimen was memory CD4+ T cells from PBMCs. Sample subset: CD45RA-negative fraction. The receptors come from a man younger than 35 in good health. Some clones in this sample may be carry-over from other donors' samples.

The chain has TRBV5-1 and TRBJ1-2; 8 bases line up with TRBD1. The J segment lost 4 bases and the V segment lost 4 bases, leaving 6 bases of the junction unmatched. There are 14 residues in the CDR3. CDR1 and CDR2 (germline): SGHRS, YFSETQ. The CDR3 here is CASSQDRVAYGYTF. The CDR3 DNA sequence: TGCGCCAGCAGCCAGGACAGGGTGGCCTATGGCTACACCTTC. Together with reference TRBV5-1 and TRBJ1-2, the CDR3 gives the full variable domain: KAGVTQTPRYLIKTRGQQVTLSCSPISGHRSVSWYQQTPGQGLQFLFEYFSETQRNKGNFPGRFSGRQFSNSRSEMNVSTLELGDSALYLCASSQDRVAYGYTFGSGTRLTVV.

The rearrangement links TRBV5-4 to TRBJ1-2; 8 nucleotides line up with TRBD1. V shed 4 bases and J 2 bases; nucleotides not matched to a gene: 7. Germline V gene data show CDR1 as SGHNT and CDR2 as YYREEE (reference sequence). CDR3 size: 15 residues. The CDR3 protein is CASSTPDRANYGYTF. The CDR3 region has the DNA TGTGCCAGCAGCACCCCGGACAGGGCCAACTATGGCTACACCTTC.

The chain is built from TRBV29-1 and TRBJ2-5; 12 bases match TRBD2. Per the germline V gene, CDR1 is SQVTM and CDR2 is ANQGSEA. The length of the CDR3 is 15 residues. V trimming: 8 bases; J trimming: 4 bases; junction bases outside the gene matches: 11. The CDR3 loop reads CSLTSGRFGGETQYF. The CDR3 DNA reads TGCAGCCTCACTAGCGGGAGGTTTGGAGGAGAGACCCAGTACTTC.

Notes on this clone: The same CDR3 can be traced to other DNA sequences in this sample. The CDR3 sequence is CASSLTAETQYF. CDR3 in DNA: TGTGCCAGCAGCTTAACGGCGGAGACCCAGTACTTC. The chain joins TRBV7-2 to TRBJ2-5; no firm D call. CDR1 is SGHTA and CDR2 is FQGNSA in the germline V gene. V dropped 2 bases and J dropped 5 bases, with 6 bases sitting between them. This CDR3 comprises 12 residues.

This clone was observed at least ten times. The chain is built from TRBV4-1 and TRBJ2-7, with 9 bases lining up with TRBD2. CDR3 length: 17 amino acids. CDR1 MGHRA and CDR2 YSYEKL come from the germline V gene. Losses at the gene ends were 2 bases for V and 5 bases for J; bases not matched to a gene: 13. CDR3 loop: CASSQNIAGASGNEQYF. For the CDR3, the DNA is TGCGCCAGCAGCCAAAACATAGCGGGAGCCTCAGGGAACGAGCAGTACTTC.

J is TRBJ1-4 and V is TRBV28; 8 bases line up with TRBD1. The CDR3 has 16 amino acids. The J segment lost 7 bases and the V segment lost 3 bases, leaving 10 bases of the junction unmatched. Per germline, CDR1 MDHEN and CDR2 SYDVKM. The CDR3 coding sequence is TGTGCCAGCAGTTTTATCCCCGGGACAGGTAGTGAAAAACTGTTTTTT. Protein: CASSFIPGTGSEKLFF.

The chain uses TRBV5-4 and TRBJ1-3; D gene ambiguous. Germline V gene lookup returns CDR1 SGHNT and CDR2 YYREEE (reference sequence). Trimming stripped 0 bases from V and 2 bases from J, with 9 bases between. This CDR3 is built from 15 residues. Here the CDR3 reads CASSLDNGAGNTIYF. The CDR3 nucleotides are TGTGCCAGCAGCTTGGATAACGGAGCTGGAAACACCATATATTTT.

J is TRBJ2-3 and V is TRBV6-5, with 8 nucleotides matching TRBD1. The CDR3 is 14 amino acids. Per the germline V gene, CDR1 is MNHEY and CDR2 is SVGAGI. J lost 11 bases, V lost 8 bases, and 15 bases had no gene match. The CDR3 DNA reads as TGTGCCAGCTCCTCGGACAGGGTCGTATGGATGCAGTATTTT. It is translated as CASSSDRVVWMQYF.

CDR3 DNA: TGTGCCAGCAGTCCGACAGGGAGATACTACGAGCAGTACTTC. This codes for CASSPTGRYYEQYF. The chain combines TRBV27 with TRBJ2-7, with 7 bases lining up with TRBD1. J lost 3 bases, V lost 5 bases, and 7 bases had no gene match. Germline CDR1 and CDR2: MNHEY and SMNVEV (reference sequence). The CDR3 is made up of 14 amino acids.

V is TRBV29-1 and J is TRBJ1-3; 8 bases are a match to TRBD1. CDR3 size: 14 residues. Trimming cost V 5 bases and J 1 base; bases outside gene matches: 4. The V gene's germline CDR1 is SQVTM and CDR2 ANQGSEA. The CDR3 nucleotides are TGCAGCGTTAGCAGGGGGCTGTCTGGAAACACCATATATTTT. This sequence encodes CSVSRGLSGNTIYF. The full variable domain, in which reference TRBV29-1 and TRBJ1-3 provide the parts outside the CDR3, is SAVISQKPSRDICQRGTSLTIQCQVDSQVTMMFWYRQQPGQSLTLIATANQGSEATYESGFVIDKFPISRPNLTFSTLTVSNMSPEDSSIYLCSVSRGLSGNTIYFGEGSWLTVV.